One sample yielded the 32 T cell receptor beta chains listed below, sequenced in a study of blood T cell repertoires in COVID-19. Only in-frame clones appear in the TCRdb table, and some are missing; sequencing was by immunoSEQ multiplex PCR. Here the sample spans 150,000 to 200,000 clones, about 86% being singletons. What was sequenced was peripheral blood. Source of these receptors: a man aged 55 to 70 with acute or convalescent COVID-19.

The V call is TRBV27, the J call TRBJ1-6, with a tentative D call TRBD1 (5 bases). V shed 4 bases and J shed 2 bases, with 18 bases lying between them. Germline V lookup: CDR1 MNHEY, CDR2 SMNVEV (reference sequence). CDR3 size: 18 residues. CDR3 bases: TGTGCCAGCAGTTGGTTGACAGCTCCAGGGCCCTATAATTCACCCCTCCACTTT. Protein: CASSWLTAPGPYNSPLHF.

V is TRBV6-5 and J is TRBJ2-7; TRBD1 matches at 9 bases. The germline gives CDR1 MNHEY, CDR2 SVGAGI. The CDR3 is 15 residues long. Trimming removed 6 bases from V and 6 bases from J; junction bases left unmatched: 12. The CDR3 nucleotides are TGTGCCAGCAGCCGACAGGGGGTGCCTGAGGGCGAGCAGTACTTC. Amino acid sequence: CASSRQGVPEGEQYF.

The genes are TRBV28 and TRBJ1-2, with D possibly being TRBD1 (6 bases). The CDR3 totals 14 residues. The germline gives CDR1 MDHEN, CDR2 SYDVKM. Between the trimmed V and J ends, which lost 7 bases and 6 bases, there was a span of 18 bases. Here the CDR3 DNA reads TGTGCCAGCACAAGGCAGGGACAACTCGATGGCTACACCTTC. Amino acid sequence: CASTRQGQLDGYTF.

This clone was seen just once. This chain connects TRBV5-3 to TRBJ1-5; D gene uncertain. TRBV5-3 has ORF status, its function being uncertain. V lost 6 bases and J 7 bases, leaving 2 bases between the germline ends. The CDR3 sequence is 9 residues long. The CDR3 loop reads CARIQPQHF. CDR3 nucleotides: TGTGCCAGAATACAGCCCCAGCATTTT.

The DNA of the CDR3 is TGTGCCAGCAGCCCACTCCTGACTAGTATCAACGAGCAGTACTTC. Translation: CASSPLLTSINEQYF. The rearrangement joins TRBV3-1 (or the pseudogene TRBV3-2) to TRBJ2-7, with D possibly being TRBD2 (6 bases). Germline V gene sequence: CDR1 LGHDT, CDR2 YNNKEL (reference sequence). The CDR3 runs to 15 residues. Deletions cut 4 bases from V and 5 bases from J, with 18 bases between.

V is TRBV19 and J is TRBJ1-5; 7 positions match TRBD1. The CDR3 is 13 residues long. The V and J ends lost 8 bases and 6 bases, in that order; junction bases with no gene match: 7. The V gene's germline CDR1 is LNHDA and CDR2 SQIVND (reference sequence). CDR3 in amino acids: CASQDRARQPQHF. DNA of the CDR3: TGTGCCAGTCAAGACAGGGCCCGTCAGCCCCAGCATTTT.

The chain links TRBV30 to TRBJ1-2; the D gene is possibly TRBD1 (5 bases). Germline V CDR1 and CDR2: GTSNPN, SVGIG (reference sequence). The V and J ends lost 1 base and 8 bases respectively, with 14 bases between them. The CDR3 is 13 residues long. The CDR3 region has the DNA TGTGCCTGGAGTGGGCTTAGGGGAAGAGGCTACACCTTC. This sequence encodes CAWSGLRGRGYTF.

The chain employs TRBV7-9 and TRBJ2-1; 7 bases agree with TRBD2. The trim removed 3 bases at V and 9 bases at J, leaving 2 bases unmatched. The V gene's germline CDR1 is SEHNR and CDR2 FQNEAQ (reference sequence). CDR3 length equals 12 residues. Here the CDR3 DNA reads TGTGCCAGCAGCTTCTCTAGCGGTGAGCAGTTCTTC. Translation gives CASSFSSGEQFF.

This chain links TRBV29-1 with TRBJ2-1, with 15 nucleotides matching TRBD2. The germline CDR1 and CDR2 sequences are SQVTM and ANQGSEA. This CDR3 has 13 amino acids. V lost 7 bases and J lost 10; bases outside the gene matches: 5. The CDR3 here is CSGGLAGGGEQFF. The CDR3 DNA reads as TGCAGCGGGGGACTAGCGGGAGGCGGAGAGCAGTTCTTC.

The chain carries TRBV27 and TRBJ2-1; TRBD2 is a possible D gene (5 bases). Trimming shortened V by 4 bases and J by 5 bases, and 6 bases separated the two germline ends. This CDR3 is built from 12 residues. The germline V gene has CDR1 MNHEY and CDR2 SMNVEV (reference sequence). The CDR3 sequence is CASSWGDNEQFF. Written as DNA, the CDR3 is TGTGCCAGCAGTTGGGGAGACAATGAGCAGTTCTTC.

The chain links TRBV10-1 to TRBJ2-7, with D perhaps matching TRBD2 (6 bases). CDR3 length: 14 residues. V shed 5 bases and J shed 2 bases, with 13 bases lying between them. From germline, CDR1 is WNHNN and CDR2 SYGVQD (reference sequence). The CDR3 region is CASSPGLGAYEQYF. Here the CDR3 DNA reads TGCGCCAGCAGTCCGGGACTTGGGGCCTACGAGCAGTACTTC.

The chain links TRBV2 to TRBJ2-5, with a possible D match to TRBD1 (5 bases). Germline values: CDR1 SNHLY, CDR2 FYNNEI. The germline V and J ends were trimmed by 1 base and 4 bases, with 7 bases remaining between them. This CDR3 has 13 residues. In DNA form, the CDR3 reads TGTGCCAGCAGTGAAGAGGGGCCAGAGACCCAGTACTTC. It codes for CASSEEGPETQYF.

Only one count was recorded for this clone. J is TRBJ1-4 and V is TRBV28, with a tentative D call TRBD1 (5 bases). The CDR3 sequence is 14 residues long. Trimming stripped 7 bases from V and 4 bases from J, with 13 bases between. CDR1 and CDR2 from the germline V gene are MDHEN and SYDVKM. The CDR3 loop is CASTLGGGNEKLFF. In DNA form, the CDR3 reads TGTGCCAGCACCCTCGGGGGGGGTAATGAAAAACTGTTTTTT.

This chain connects TRBV7-2 to TRBJ2-2, with D possibly being TRBD2 (5 bases). CDR3 length: 16 amino acids. Trimming took off 5 bases at V and 3 bases at J, with 16 bases between the two ends. Germline V lookup: CDR1 SGHTA, CDR2 FQGNSA. CDR3 in DNA: TGTGCCAGCAGCCATCGGACTGGAAGGGACACCGGGGAGCTGTTTTTT. Its translation is CASSHRTGRDTGELFF.

The gene calls are TRBV18 and TRBJ2-7, with 8 positions matching TRBD1. Germline V gene data show CDR1 as KGHSH and CDR2 as LQKENI. There are 13 residues in the CDR3. V gave up 4 bases and J gave up 7 bases; unmatched junction bases: 6. The CDR3 loop is CASSLGTGEEQYF. The CDR3 DNA reads TGTGCCAGCTCACTTGGGACAGGTGAAGAGCAGTACTTC.

V and J are TRBV28 and TRBJ1-4; no clear D gene. Trimming pared 5 bases from V and 6 bases from J, leaving 13 bases between. CDR3 size: 14 residues. CDR1 and CDR2 from the germline V gene are MDHEN and SYDVKM. The CDR3 loop is CASSRGRRDEKLFF. In nucleotides, the CDR3 is TGTGCCAGCAGTCGTGGACGGAGGGATGAAAAACTGTTTTTT.

This sequence joins TRBV28 and TRBJ2-1, with D possibly matching TRBD2 (7 bases). With 6 bases removed from V and 8 bases from J, the gap between germline ends came to 14 bases. In germline, CDR1 is MDHEN, CDR2 SYDVKM. The CDR3 runs 13 residues. DNA of the CDR3: TGTGCCAGCAGGACGTGGGGGGGGCATGAGCAGTTCTTC. Amino acids: CASRTWGGHEQFF.

The V gene is TRBV12-3 or TRBV12-4, the J gene TRBJ2-3, with unresolved D. With 8 bases removed from V and 2 bases from J, the gap between germline ends came to 8 bases. The CDR3 loop spans 12 amino acids. CDR3 in DNA: TGTGCCAGCTCCCTACCCACAGATACGCAGTATTTT. It yields the protein CASSLPTDTQYF.

The chain joins TRBV2 to TRBJ2-7; 8 nucleotides agree with TRBD1. The CDR3 has 14 amino acids. Germline V gives CDR1 SNHLY, CDR2 FYNNEI. Trimming removed 5 bases from V and 1 base from J; junction bases left unmatched: 4. The chain's CDR3 is CASSRQGRSYEQYF. CDR3 coding DNA: TGTGCCAGCAGTCGACAGGGGAGATCCTACGAGCAGTACTTC.

This chain links TRBV20-1 with TRBJ2-7; TRBD2 is a possible D gene (6 bases). This CDR3 spans 14 amino acids. The germline gives CDR1 DFQATT, CDR2 SNEGSKA (reference sequence). Trimming took off 3 bases at V and 4 bases at J, with 16 bases between the two ends. CDR3 sequence reads: CSASKSGRSYEQYF. The CDR3 DNA reads as TGCAGTGCTAGTAAAAGCGGGCGATCTTACGAGCAGTACTTC.

The J gene is TRBJ2-7, the V gene TRBV18, with 9 bases identical to TRBD1. This CDR3 region has 15 residues. Germline values: CDR1 KGHSH, CDR2 LQKENI. Trimming at V came to 2 bases and at J to 3 bases, leaving 5 bases not matched to a gene. The CDR3 loop is CASSPSGQGLYEQYF. The CDR3 nucleotides read TGTGCCAGCTCACCATCCGGACAGGGGCTCTACGAGCAGTACTTC.

The gene calls are TRBV14 and TRBJ1-2; weak D call: TRBD1 (5 bases). V was shortened by 0 bases and J by 5 bases, with 19 bases between the two germline ends. The germline gives CDR1 SGHDN, CDR2 FVKESK. The CDR3 is made up of 17 amino acids. CDR3 DNA sequence: TGTGCCAGCAGCCAAGATACCAGGGAGGGCAGTTTATATGGCTACACCTTC. Its protein product is CASSQDTREGSLYGYTF.

This chain joins TRBV7-6 and TRBJ1-1, with D hard to call. The CDR3 extends over 13 amino acids. Germline V lookup: CDR1 SGHVS, CDR2 FNYEAQ. Trimming shortened V by 5 bases and J by 3 bases, and 10 bases separated the two germline ends. The CDR3, as DNA: TGTGCCAGCAGCCCGGGGATTGACACTGAAGCTTTCTTT. It specifies CASSPGIDTEAFF.

The chain carries TRBV30 and TRBJ1-6, with TRBD1 identical over 9 bases. CDR3 size: 16 residues. J lost 8 bases, V lost 1 base, and 9 bases had no gene match. Germline V gene lookup returns CDR1 GTSNPN and CDR2 SVGIG (reference sequence). The CDR3 is CAWSGGTGIWYSPLHF. The CDR3 DNA sequence: TGTGCCTGGAGTGGGGGGACAGGGATCTGGTATTCACCCCTCCACTTT.

This clone has a single count. V is TRBV3-1 (or the pseudogene TRBV3-2) and J is TRBJ1-6; no firm D call. The length of the CDR3 is 13 residues. With 4 bases removed from V and 8 bases from J, the gap between germline ends came to 9 bases. Germline assignment: CDR1 LGHDT and CDR2 YNNKEL (reference sequence). The CDR3, as DNA: TGTGCCAGCAGCCCTAGCCGCGATTCACCCCTCCACTTT. Residues: CASSPSRDSPLHF.

In DNA, the CDR3 is TGTGCCAGCAGCGGTACAGGGCGCACTGAAGCTTTCTTT. Translation gives CASSGTGRTEAFF. The J gene is TRBJ1-1, the V gene TRBV6-6; perhaps TRBD1 as D (6 bases). This CDR3 contains 13 residues. The germline gives CDR1 MNHNY, CDR2 SVGAGI (reference sequence). Deletions cut 6 bases from V and 4 bases from J, with 12 bases between.

On this clone: Other DNA sequences from this sample encode an identical CDR3 as well. The chain employs TRBV29-1 and TRBJ2-7, with no clear D. Germline CDR1 reads SQVTM; CDR2 reads ANQGSEA. V lost 4 bases and J lost 4, with 8 bases in between. The CDR3 length is 11 residues. The CDR3 region has the DNA TGCAGCGTTGGCACTTCTTACGAGCAGTACTTC. It translates to CSVGTSYEQYF.

The rearrangement uses TRBV28 and TRBJ1-5; D is perhaps TRBD1 (5 bases). Germline V gene sequence: CDR1 MDHEN, CDR2 SYDVKM. The CDR3 is made up of 13 amino acids. Trimming took off 6 bases at V and 4 bases at J, with 10 bases between the two ends. In DNA form, the CDR3 reads TGTGCCAGCAGCCGACAGCAAAATCAGCCCCAGCATTTT. The encoded protein is CASSRQQNQPQHF.

The CDR3 reads CASSLLTGSQETQYF. Written as DNA, the CDR3 is TGTGCCAGCAGCCTTCTGACAGGATCACAAGAGACCCAGTACTTC. This chain uses TRBV11-2 with TRBJ2-5; perhaps TRBD1 as D (6 bases). V lost 5 bases, J lost 2 bases, and 15 bases lay in between. The CDR3 has 15 amino acids. Germline V gives CDR1 SGHAT, CDR2 FQNNGV.

This clone came up once. The rearrangement links TRBV9 to TRBJ1-2, with D perhaps matching TRBD1 (5 bases). Per germline, CDR1 SGDLS and CDR2 YYNGEE. The CDR3 runs 15 residues. Trimming stripped 2 bases from V and 0 bases from J, with 11 bases between. CDR3 in amino acids: CASSVTQETNYGYTF. The CDR3 DNA follows: TGTGCCAGCAGCGTGACACAGGAAACTAACTATGGCTACACCTTC.

Details on this clone: Other nucleotide sequences in the sample specify the same CDR3. The rearrangement uses TRBV28 and TRBJ2-7, with unresolved D. V was clipped by 8 bases and J by 3 bases, with 8 bases between them. The CDR3 covers 11 residues. Looked up from germline, CDR1 is MDHEN and CDR2 is SYDVKM. Here the CDR3 reads CASSRGYEQYF. The CDR3 DNA sequence: TGTGCCAGCTCGAGAGGCTACGAGCAGTACTTC.

This chain uses TRBV2 with TRBJ1-5, with D unclear. The ends were cut back, 0 bases at V and 1 base at J, with 13 bases in the middle. The CDR3 totals 17 residues. Germline V gene lookup returns CDR1 SNHLY and CDR2 FYNNEI. The CDR3, as DNA: TGTGCCAGCAGTGAAGCGGCGGCCCCCCGGAGCAATCAGCCCCAGCATTTT. Amino acids: CASSEAAAPRSNQPQHF.